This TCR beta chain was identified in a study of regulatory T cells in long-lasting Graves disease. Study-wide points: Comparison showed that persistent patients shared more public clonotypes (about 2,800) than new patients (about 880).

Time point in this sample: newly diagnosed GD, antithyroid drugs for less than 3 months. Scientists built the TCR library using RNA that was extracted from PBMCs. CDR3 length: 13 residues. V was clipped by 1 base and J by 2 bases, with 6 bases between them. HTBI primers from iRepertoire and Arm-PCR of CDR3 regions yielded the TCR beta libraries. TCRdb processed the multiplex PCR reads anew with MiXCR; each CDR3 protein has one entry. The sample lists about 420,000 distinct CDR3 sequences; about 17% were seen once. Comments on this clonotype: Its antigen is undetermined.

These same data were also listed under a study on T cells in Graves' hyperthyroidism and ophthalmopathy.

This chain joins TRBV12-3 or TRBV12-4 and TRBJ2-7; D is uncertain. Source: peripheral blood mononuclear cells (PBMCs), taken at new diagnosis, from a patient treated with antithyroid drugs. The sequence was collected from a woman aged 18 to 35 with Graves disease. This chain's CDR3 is CASSLVLTYEQYF. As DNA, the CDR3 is TGTGCCAGCAGTTTAGTCTTAACCTACGAGCAGTACTTC.